These 8 T cell receptor beta chains originate from one sample sequenced in a study of Graves' ophthalmopathy and Graves' hyperthyroidism. Amplification from RNA transcripts yielded the TCR beta CDR3 regions. The library came from an HTBI-primed first-round RT-PCR and a second-round multiplex PCR. One entry per CDR3 protein results from TCRdb running MiXCR on the multiplex PCR reads. Of a few hundred thousand distinct CDR3 sequences listed, roughly 15% are singletons. The sequenced material came from peripheral blood. The receptors stem from an adult man with Graves' ophthalmopathy.

In this sample, this clonotype turned up many times. This chain joins TRBV5-4 and TRBJ1-1; D call uncertain. Germline V gives CDR1 SGHNT, CDR2 YYREEE (reference sequence). This CDR3 spans 15 amino acids. Trimming stripped 4 bases from V and 5 bases from J, with 18 bases between. The CDR3 bases are TGTGCCAGCAGCAACCGCGCGGCATCAGGTACTGAAGCTTTCTTT. As protein: CASSNRAASGTEAFF.

This clonotype has at least ten counts. The junction differs from germline at one of its ends, possibly a read error. V gene TRBV11-2 combines with J gene TRBJ2-2, with D unclear. Germline V gene lookup returns CDR1 SGHAT and CDR2 FQNNGV. The CDR3 covers 15 residues. The CDR3 loop is CASSLEKSRTGELFF. CDR3 sequence (DNA): TGTGCCAGCAGCCTAGAGAAAAGCAGGACCGGGGAGCTGTTTTTT.

This clonotype was counted at least ten times. The genes are TRBV7-9 and TRBJ1-2; D remains ambiguous. V lost 4 bases, J lost 0 bases, and 15 bases lay in between. The CDR3 consists of 16 residues. Looked up from germline, CDR1 is SEHNR and CDR2 is FQNEAQ (reference sequence). CDR3 loop: CASSSTSGTANYGYTF. Here the CDR3 DNA reads TGTGCCAGCAGCTCCACCTCAGGTACCGCTAACTATGGCTACACCTTC. Drawing the rest from reference TRBV7-9 and TRBJ1-2, the complete variable domain is DTGVSQNPRHKITKRGQNVTFRCDPISEHNRLYWYRQTLGQGPEFLTYFQNEAQLEKSRLLSDRFSAERPKGSFSTLEIQRTEQGDSAMYLCASSSTSGTANYGYTFGSGTRLTVV.

This clonotype came up many times. CDR3 sequence reads: CAWSVDRARGTQYF. DNA for the CDR3: TGTGCCTGGAGTGTTGACAGGGCTCGGGGGACCCAGTACTTC. The chain carries TRBV30 and TRBJ2-5; 7 nucleotides match TRBD1. There are 14 residues in the CDR3. CDR1 and CDR2 (germline): GTSNPN, SVGIG (reference sequence). V lost 0 bases, J lost 7 bases, and 8 bases stayed unmatched.

This clonotype was detected many times. The chain carries TRBV3-1 and TRBJ2-7, with unresolved D. Deletions cut 3 bases from V and 3 bases from J, with 3 bases between. The CDR3 runs 11 residues. Germline-derived CDR1 and CDR2 are LGHDT and YNNKEL (reference sequence). The CDR3 coding sequence is TGTGCCAGCAGCCACGTCTACGAGCAGTACTTC. It specifies CASSHVYEQYF.

V gene TRBV3-1 combines with J gene TRBJ2-5; D is possibly TRBD2 (6 bases). The CDR3 has 13 amino acids. CDR1 is LGHDT, CDR2 YNNKEL, per germline (reference sequence). Trimming took off 5 bases at V and 4 bases at J, with 11 bases between the two ends. CDR3 nucleotide sequence: TGTGCCAGCAGCAGAATGGGGGGAGAGACCCAGTACTTC. Translation gives CASSRMGGETQYF.

The chain joins TRBV3-1 to TRBJ2-7, with unresolved D. CDR1 and CDR2 from the germline V gene are LGHDT and YNNKEL (reference sequence). Trimming shortened V by 4 bases and J by 6 bases, and 13 bases separated the two germline ends. CDR3 length: 13 amino acids. DNA of the CDR3: TGTGCCAGCAGCCCGCGACTTGATTCCGAGCAGTACTTC. Translated, it gives CASSPRLDSEQYF.

Only a few counts were recorded for this clonotype. The chain uses TRBV6-2 or TRBV6-3 and TRBJ1-1; 8 positions match TRBD1. The CDR3 consists of 18 residues. Germline loops: CDR1 MNHEY, CDR2 SVGEGT. With 2 bases clipped from V and 0 bases from J, the junction kept 11 bases outside the gene matches. The CDR3 DNA reads TGTGCCAGCAGTTACGCCTCAGGGGGCGCGACGGTGAACACTGAAGCTTTCTTT. Amino acid sequence: CASSYASGGATVNTEAFF.